This is a list of T cell receptor beta chains from one sample in a study of blood T cells in healthy people across ages. TCRdb ran MiXCR on the 5' RACE reads and lists one entry per CDR3 protein. The sample lists around 1.1 million distinct CDR3 sequences; roughly two fifths were seen once. Material for sequencing was blood. The receptors derive from a man aged 18 to 35 in good health. Both conserved end residues are part of each CDR3. D genes are given only for firm matches. For some rows the clone size is stated as once, few or many, or as a class when expanded; others skip it.

d_call,v_call,clone_size,j_call,cdr3_length,cdr3_aa,cdr3_nt
TRBD1,TRBV25-1,NA,TRBJ2-7,13,CASSTPGTEIQYF,TGTGCCAGCAGTACCCCCGGGACAGAGATACAGTACTTC
TRBD1,TRBV20-1,NA,TRBJ2-5,17,CSARVRGRPQHQETQYF,TGCAGTGCTAGAGTCAGGGGGCGACCGCAACATCAAGAGACCCAGTACTTC
NA,TRBV5-1,many,TRBJ2-3,14,CASSYDSFSDTQYF,TGCGCCAGCAGCTATGACAGTTTTTCAGATACGCAGTATTTT
NA,TRBV7-3,NA,TRBJ1-1,16,CASSRICRLANTEAFF,TGTGCCAGCAGCCGAATATGCAGGTTGGCGAACACTGAAGCTTTCTTT
NA,TRBV12-3/TRBV12-4,NA,TRBJ1-5,14,CASSVSGRGQPQHF,TGTGCCAGCAGTGTTAGCGGACGGGGTCAGCCCCAGCATTTT
NA,TRBV6-2/TRBV6-3,NA,TRBJ2-2,14,CASTGTPGTGELFF,TGTGCCAGCACCGGGACCCCCGGCACCGGGGAGCTGTTTTTT
NA,TRBV20-1,few,TRBJ2-7,10,CSASLDEQYF,TGCAGTGCTAGTTTGGACGAGCAGTACTTC
NA,TRBV10-3,once,TRBJ2-3,14,CAIRSSGDTDTPYF,TGTGCCATCAGGTCCAGCGGGGACACAGATACGCCGTATTTT
TRBD1,TRBV6-1,NA,TRBJ1-2,15,CASSEEGGRPYGYTF,TGTGCCAGCAGCGAGGAAGGGGGCCGGCCCTATGGCTACACCTTC
NA,TRBV12-5,NA,TRBJ2-3,13,CASGTNGWDAQYF,TGTGCTAGTGGTACTAATGGGTGGGATGCGCAGTATTTT
NA,TRBV20-1,NA,TRBJ1-5,13,CSAHMGSNQPQHF,TGCAGTGCCCATATGGGGAGCAATCAGCCCCAGCATTTT
NA,TRBV11-2,NA,TRBJ1-2,12,CASSLDFGRYTF,TGTGCCAGCAGCTTAGATTTCGGGAGGTACACCTTC
NA,TRBV2,few,TRBJ2-5,15,CASRSTGLEQETQYF,TGTGCCAGCCGCTCCACAGGGCTCGAACAAGAGACCCAGTACTTC
TRBD2,TRBV4-2,once,TRBJ2-3,16,CASRQTSGGPTDTQYF,TGTGCCAGCAGGCAGACTAGCGGGGGGCCCACAGATACGCAGTATTTT
TRBD2,TRBV27,NA,TRBJ2-3,16,CASSWTSSSGADTQYF,TGTGCCAGCAGTTGGACGTCGTCTAGCGGGGCAGATACGCAGTATTTT
NA,TRBV7-9,few,TRBJ2-7,15,CASSFEQGIVYEQYF,TGTGCCAGCAGCTTCGAACAGGGAATAGTCTACGAGCAGTACTTC
TRBD1,TRBV9,NA,TRBJ1-5,15,CASSGGQGRNQPQHF,TGTGCCAGCAGTGGGGGACAGGGGCGGAATCAGCCCCAGCATTTT
TRBD1,TRBV4-3,once,TRBJ1-1,16,CASNEGGKGMDTEAFF,TGCGCCAGCAACGAAGGGGGCAAAGGGATGGACACTGAAGCTTTCTTT
TRBD1,TRBV20-1,few,TRBJ1-4,13,CSATDRGREKLFF,TGCAGTGCTACGGACAGGGGCCGGGAAAAACTGTTTTTT
NA,TRBV20-1,NA,TRBJ1-5,14,CSARMGVSNQPQHF,TGCAGTGCTAGAATGGGGGTTAGCAATCAGCCCCAGCATTTT
NA,TRBV27,NA,TRBJ2-5,14,CASSSDGRGETQYF,TGTGCCAGCAGCTCTGACGGGAGAGGGGAGACCCAGTACTTC
NA,TRBV6-2/TRBV6-3,NA,TRBJ1-2,13,CASSDSGLSGYTF,TGTGCCAGCAGTGACTCGGGGTTATCGGGCTACACCTTC
TRBD1,TRBV4-1,few,TRBJ1-1,15,CASSQPADRWSEAFF,TGCGCCAGCAGCCAACCTGCGGACAGGTGGTCTGAAGCTTTCTTT
TRBD1,TRBV5-4,NA,TRBJ2-5,14,CASSLGQGDNERYF,TGTGCCAGCAGCCTAGGACAGGGGGACAATGAGCGGTACTTC
NA,TRBV2,few,TRBJ2-1,13,CASVSGTDNEQFF,TGTGCCAGCGTATCCGGGACGGACAATGAGCAGTTCTTC
TRBD1,TRBV4-1,few,TRBJ1-4,15,CASSQEGQLNEKLFF,TGCGCCAGCAGCCAAGAGGGACAGCTAAATGAAAAACTGTTTTTT
NA,TRBV14,NA,TRBJ1-1,15,CASSQVYRMNTEAFF,TGTGCCAGCAGCCAAGTTTACAGAATGAACACTGAAGCTTTCTTT
TRBD2,TRBV28,NA,TRBJ2-7,16,CASSSPSGASRVEQYF,TGTGCCAGCAGTTCCCCCAGCGGGGCCTCCAGGGTTGAGCAGTACTTC
NA,TRBV20-1,NA,TRBJ1-2,15,CSADPSAGTYYGYTF,TGCAGTGCTGACCCATCTGCCGGGACTTACTATGGCTACACCTTC
NA,TRBV20-1,NA,TRBJ1-5,12,CSAAPGVQPQHF,TGCAGTGCCGCGCCCGGGGTGCAGCCCCAGCATTTT